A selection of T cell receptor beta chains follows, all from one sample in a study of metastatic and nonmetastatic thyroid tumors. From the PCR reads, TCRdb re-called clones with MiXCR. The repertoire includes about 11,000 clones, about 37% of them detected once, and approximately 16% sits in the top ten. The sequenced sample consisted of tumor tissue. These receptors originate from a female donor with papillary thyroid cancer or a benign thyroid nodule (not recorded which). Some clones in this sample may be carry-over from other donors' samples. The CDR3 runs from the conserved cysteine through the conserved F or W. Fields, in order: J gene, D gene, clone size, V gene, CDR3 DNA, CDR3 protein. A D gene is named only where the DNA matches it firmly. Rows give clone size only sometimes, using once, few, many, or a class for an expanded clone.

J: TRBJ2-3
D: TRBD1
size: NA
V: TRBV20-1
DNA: TGCAGTGCTGGCCGGGACAGGAGCACAGATACGCAGTATTTT
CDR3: CSAGRDRSTDTQYF

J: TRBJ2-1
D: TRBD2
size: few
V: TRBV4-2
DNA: TGTGCCAGCAGCCAAGTTTCAGGAGGCGGGGGGTGGGGTGAGCAGTTCTTC
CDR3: CASSQVSGGGGWGEQFF

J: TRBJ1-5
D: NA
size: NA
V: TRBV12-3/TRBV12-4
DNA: TGTGCCAGCAGTCCTGACGCCCTGGCAAGGCAGCCCCAGCATTTT
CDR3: CASSPDALARQPQHF

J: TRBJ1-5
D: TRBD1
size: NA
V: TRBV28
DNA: TGTGCCAGCAGCTGGACAGGGGAAAATCAGCCCCAGCATTTT
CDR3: CASSWTGENQPQHF

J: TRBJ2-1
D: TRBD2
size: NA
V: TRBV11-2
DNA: TGTGCCAGCAGCGTCAGGGAGGGGTCCTACAATGAGCAGTTCTTC
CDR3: CASSVREGSYNEQFF

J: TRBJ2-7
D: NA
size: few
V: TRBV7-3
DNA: TGTGCCAGCGGGTTCGGGTCGGGCGAGCAGTACTTC
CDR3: CASGFGSGEQYF

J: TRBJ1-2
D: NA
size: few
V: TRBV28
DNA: TGTGCCAGCAGTTTATGGGATAGAAGGGGAGGCTACACCTTC
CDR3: CASSLWDRRGGYTF

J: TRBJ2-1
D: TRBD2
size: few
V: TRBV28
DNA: TGTGCCAGCAGTTTAGCGGGAGGTAACAATGAGCAGTTCTTC
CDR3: CASSLAGGNNEQFF

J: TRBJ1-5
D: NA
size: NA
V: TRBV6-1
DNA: TGTGCCACCAACAGGGAGACAGATCAGCCCCAGCATTTT
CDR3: CATNRETDQPQHF

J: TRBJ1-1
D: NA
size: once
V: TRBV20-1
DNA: TGCAGTGCTAGAGACGGGAACACTGAAGCTTTCTTT
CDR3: CSARDGNTEAFF

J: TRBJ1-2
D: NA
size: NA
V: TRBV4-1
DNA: TGCGCCAGCAGCCTAGAATTAGACAACTATGGCTACACCTTC
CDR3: CASSLELDNYGYTF

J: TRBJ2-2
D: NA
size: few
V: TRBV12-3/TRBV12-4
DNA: TGTGCCAGCAGACCGGGAGTACAGGGCCGAGCCGGGGAGCTGTTTTTT
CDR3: CASRPGVQGRAGELFF

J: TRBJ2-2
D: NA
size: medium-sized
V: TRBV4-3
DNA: TGCGCCAGCAGCCAAGATTACGGGGGTGGGGAGCTGTTTTTT
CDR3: CASSQDYGGGELFF

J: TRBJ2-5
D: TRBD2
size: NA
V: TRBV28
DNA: TGTGCCAGCACCCTTGATAGCGGGAGGGCGGAGACCCAGTACTTC
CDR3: CASTLDSGRAETQYF

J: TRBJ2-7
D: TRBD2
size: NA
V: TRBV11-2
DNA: TGTGCCAGCAGCCTGCTTGGGACTAGCGGGAGCGTCGAGCAGTACTTC
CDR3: CASSLLGTSGSVEQYF

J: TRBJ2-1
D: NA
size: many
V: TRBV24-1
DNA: TGTGCCACCAGTGACCCCAGCGGAGGGGGGGGGAATGAGCAGTTCTTC
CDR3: CATSDPSGGGGNEQFF

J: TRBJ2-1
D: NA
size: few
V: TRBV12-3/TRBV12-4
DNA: TGTGCCAGCAGTTCGCGGGGAAACAACTACAATGAGCAGTTCTTC
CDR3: CASSSRGNNYNEQFF

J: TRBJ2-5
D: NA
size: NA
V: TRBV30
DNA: TGTGCCTGGAGTAGGGGTGGGGGGTCGGAGACCCAGTACTTC
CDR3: CAWSRGGGSETQYF

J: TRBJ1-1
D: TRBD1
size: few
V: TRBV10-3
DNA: TGTGCCATCAGTGAGCCGACAGGGGCGGTGAACACTGAAGCTTTCTTT
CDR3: CAISEPTGAVNTEAFF

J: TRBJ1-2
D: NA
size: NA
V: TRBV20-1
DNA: TGCAGTGCTAGATATGGGGGCGATGGCTACACCTTC
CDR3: CSARYGGDGYTF

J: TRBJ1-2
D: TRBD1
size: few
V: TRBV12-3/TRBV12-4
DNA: TGTGCCAGCAGGCAGGGGGGATGTGGCTACACCTTC
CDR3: CASRQGGCGYTF

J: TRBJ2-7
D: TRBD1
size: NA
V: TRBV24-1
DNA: TGTGCCACCAGTGACTCGGGACAGGGAATGCAGTACTTC
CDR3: CATSDSGQGMQYF

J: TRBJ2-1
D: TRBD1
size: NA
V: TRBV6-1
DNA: TGTGCCTCGAACCGGGACAGGGGAGGGGTAAATGAGCAGTTCTTC
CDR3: CASNRDRGGVNEQFF

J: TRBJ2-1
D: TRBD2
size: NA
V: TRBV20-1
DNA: TGCAGTGTTCCCTTTAGCGGGAGTGGGAATGAGCAGTTCTTC
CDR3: CSVPFSGSGNEQFF

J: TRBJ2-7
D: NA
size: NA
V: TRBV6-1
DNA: TGTGCCAGCGGCCGAACCCGCGGGGACGGAAGCTCCTACGAGCAGTACTTC
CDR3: CASGRTRGDGSSYEQYF

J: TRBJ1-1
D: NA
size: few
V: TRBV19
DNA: TGTGCCAGTAGTATGGGGACGGGCCGCGACACTGAAGCTTTCTTT
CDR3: CASSMGTGRDTEAFF

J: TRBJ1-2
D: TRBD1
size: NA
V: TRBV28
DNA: TGTGCCAGCAGTCAAGGGGGCTGGGGCTGCACCTTC
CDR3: CASSQGGWGCTF

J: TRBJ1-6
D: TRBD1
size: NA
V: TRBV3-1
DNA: TGTGCCAGCAGCCCAACCGGGACAGGTAATTCACCCCTCCACTTT
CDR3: CASSPTGTGNSPLHF

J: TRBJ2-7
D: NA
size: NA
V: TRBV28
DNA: TGTGCCAGCAGTTTATCTGGGGGCGAGCAGTACTTC
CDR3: CASSLSGGEQYF

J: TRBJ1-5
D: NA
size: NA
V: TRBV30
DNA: TGTGCCTGGAGTGGCGGGAGCAATCAGCCCCAGCATTTT
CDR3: CAWSGGSNQPQHF

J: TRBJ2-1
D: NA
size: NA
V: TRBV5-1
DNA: TGCGCCAGCAGCTTGCAAGGGAGCGACAATGAGCAGTTCTTC
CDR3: CASSLQGSDNEQFF

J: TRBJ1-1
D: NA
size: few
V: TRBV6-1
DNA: TGTGCCAGCAGTGAAGGTTTTAAGGGTTGGGTCACTGAAGCTTTCTTT
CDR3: CASSEGFKGWVTEAFF

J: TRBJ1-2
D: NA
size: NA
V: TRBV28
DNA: TGTGCCAGCAGTTTGCCAGGACTGCAACTTAACTATGGCTACACCTTC
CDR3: CASSLPGLQLNYGYTF

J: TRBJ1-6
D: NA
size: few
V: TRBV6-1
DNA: TGTGCCAGCAACGACAGGAGACCAAATTCACCCCTCCACTTT
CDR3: CASNDRRPNSPLHF

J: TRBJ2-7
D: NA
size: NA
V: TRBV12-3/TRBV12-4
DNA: TGTGCCAGCAGTTTGCGGGAACCCTACGAGCAGTACTTC
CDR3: CASSLREPYEQYF

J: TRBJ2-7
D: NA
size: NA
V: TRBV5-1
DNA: TGCGCCAGCGGTTTTTCAGGGGGGTACGAGCAGTACTTC
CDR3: CASGFSGGYEQYF

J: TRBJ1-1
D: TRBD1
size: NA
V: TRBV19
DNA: TGTGCCAGTAGTAAAGGGGGCTTGAACACTGAAGCTTTCTTT
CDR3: CASSKGGLNTEAFF

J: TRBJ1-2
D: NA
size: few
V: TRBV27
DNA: TGTGCCAGCAGTTTATCAGCGCGGGGTATCGGGACCTTC
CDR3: CASSLSARGIGTF

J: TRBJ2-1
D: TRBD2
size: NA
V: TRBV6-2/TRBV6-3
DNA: TGTGCCAGCAGCCCTGGACTAGCGGGAGGCTGGGTTAATGAGCAGTTCTTC
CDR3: CASSPGLAGGWVNEQFF

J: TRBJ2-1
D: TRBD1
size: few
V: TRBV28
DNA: TGTGCCAGCGTTGTGGGACAGGGGACTTACAATGAGCAGTTCTTC
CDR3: CASVVGQGTYNEQFF

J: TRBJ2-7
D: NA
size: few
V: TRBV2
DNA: TGTGCCAGCAGGGTACAGGGTGCCTACGAGCAGTACTTC
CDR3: CASRVQGAYEQYF

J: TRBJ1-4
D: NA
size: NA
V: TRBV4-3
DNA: TGCGCCAGCAGCCAAGATATCCTGGGGGGACCTAATGAAAAACTGTTTTTT
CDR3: CASSQDILGGPNEKLFF

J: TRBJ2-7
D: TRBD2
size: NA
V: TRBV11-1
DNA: TGTGCCAGCAGCCCAGCTAGCGGAGCCTACGAGCAGTACTTC
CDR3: CASSPASGAYEQYF

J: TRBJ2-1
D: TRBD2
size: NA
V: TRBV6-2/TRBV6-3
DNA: TGTGCCAGCAGTATCTTTCCGGGACTAGCTTATGAGCAGTTCTTC
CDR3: CASSIFPGLAYEQFF

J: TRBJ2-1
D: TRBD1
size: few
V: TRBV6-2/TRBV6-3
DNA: TGTGCCAGCAGTTACGAGGGGGCGGCCTGGGATGAGCAGTTCTTC
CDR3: CASSYEGAAWDEQFF

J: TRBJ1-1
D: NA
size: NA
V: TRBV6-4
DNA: TGTGCCAGCAGTGCGGGACGGGAGAACACTGAAGCTTTCTTT
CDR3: CASSAGRENTEAFF

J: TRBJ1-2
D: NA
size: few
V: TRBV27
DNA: TGTGCCAGCAGGGGTAACTATGGCTACACCTTC
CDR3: CASRGNYGYTF

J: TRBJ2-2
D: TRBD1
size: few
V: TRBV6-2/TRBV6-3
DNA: TGTGCCGCTCGGACAGGGGACACCGGGGAGCTGTTTTTT
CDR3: CAARTGDTGELFF

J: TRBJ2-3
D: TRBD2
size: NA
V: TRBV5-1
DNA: TGCGCCAGCAGCCGCCCGGGACTAGCGGGACCCACAGATACGCAGTATTTT
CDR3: CASSRPGLAGPTDTQYF

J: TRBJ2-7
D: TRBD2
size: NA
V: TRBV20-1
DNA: TGCAGTGCTAGATCAACCAGACTAGCGGGAGGGGGGCAGTACTTC
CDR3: CSARSTRLAGGGQYF

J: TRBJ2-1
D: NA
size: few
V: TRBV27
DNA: TGTGCCAGCAGTTTGACAGATTTGGGGTACAATGAGCAGTTCTTC
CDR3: CASSLTDLGYNEQFF